In this sample, the clone carrying this T cell receptor beta chain turned up a few times. Molecular barcoding with unique molecular identifiers was used for the TCRbeta library. TCRdb processed the PCR reads anew with MiXCR; each CDR3 protein has one entry. The sample contains about 420,000 distinct CDR3 sequences, approximately 11% of which appear only once. The sample comes from a study of T-cell reconstitution after alpha-beta-depleted transplantation in children. This CDR3 is built from 13 residues. Germline CDR1 MNHNS, CDR2 SASEGT. V lost 2 bases, J lost 5 bases, and 1 base stayed unmatched. This chain connects TRBV6-1 to TRBJ2-3, with 7 positions matching TRBD2. The sample in question was PBMCs from the stem cell graft donor, obtained from the stem cell graft. This clonotype was sampled from a human donor who donated a stem cell graft to a child with acute myeloid leukemia. Here the CDR3 reads CASSEKRGDTQYF. CDR3 DNA sequence: TGTGCCAGCAGTGAAAAGCGGGGAGATACGCAGTATTTT.